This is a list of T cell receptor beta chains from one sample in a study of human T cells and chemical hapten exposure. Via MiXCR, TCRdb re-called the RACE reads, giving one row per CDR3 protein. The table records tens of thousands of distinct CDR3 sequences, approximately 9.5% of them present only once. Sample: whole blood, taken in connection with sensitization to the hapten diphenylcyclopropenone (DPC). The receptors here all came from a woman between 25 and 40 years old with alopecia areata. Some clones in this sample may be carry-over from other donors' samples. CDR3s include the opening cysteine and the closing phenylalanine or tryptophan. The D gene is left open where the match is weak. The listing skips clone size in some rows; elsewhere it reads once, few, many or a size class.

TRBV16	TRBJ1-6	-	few	CASSQLVRDANSPLHF	TGTGCCAGCAGCCAATTGGTTCGGGACGCCAATTCACCCCTCCACTTT
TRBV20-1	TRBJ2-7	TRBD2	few	CSARGSGGARSYEQYF	TGCAGTGCTAGAGGTAGCGGGGGGGCGAGGTCCTACGAGCAGTACTTC
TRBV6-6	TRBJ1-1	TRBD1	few	CASTPRTGSSGPEAFF	TGTGCCAGCACCCCCCGGACAGGGTCGAGTGGACCTGAAGCTTTCTTT
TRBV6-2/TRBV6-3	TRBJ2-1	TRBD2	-	CASSYYSGTIIRFF	TGTGCCAGCAGTTACTATTCCGGGACTATCATCCGGTTCTTC
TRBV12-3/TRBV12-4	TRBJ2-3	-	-	CASSLDRSRHMNTQYF	TGTGCCAGCAGTTTAGACAGGAGCCGCCATATGAATACGCAGTATTTT
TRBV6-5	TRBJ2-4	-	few	CASTQADIQYF	TGTGCCAGCACCCAGGCGGACATTCAGTACTTC
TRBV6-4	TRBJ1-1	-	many	CASSLGMNTEAFF	TGTGCCAGCAGTCTAGGGATGAACACTGAAGCTTTCTTT
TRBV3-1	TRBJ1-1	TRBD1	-	CASSPWGQGYTEAFF	TGTGCCAGCAGCCCCTGGGGACAGGGGTACACTGAAGCTTTCTTT
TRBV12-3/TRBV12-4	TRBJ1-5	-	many	CASSFSGSNQPQHF	TGTGCCAGCAGTTTTTCGGGAAGCAATCAGCCCCAGCATTTT
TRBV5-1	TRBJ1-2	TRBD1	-	CASSQRQGDDGYTF	TGCGCCAGCAGTCAACGACAGGGGGACGATGGCTACACCTTC
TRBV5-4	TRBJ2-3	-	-	CASSLAVNPDTQYF	TGTGCCAGCAGCTTGGCCGTCAACCCAGATACGCAGTATTTT
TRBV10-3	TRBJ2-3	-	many	CAISRGDGGDTQYF	TGTGCCATCAGTAGGGGGGACGGAGGAGATACGCAGTATTTT
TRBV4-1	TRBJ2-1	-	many	CASSQVTLGSYNEQFF	TGCGCCAGCAGCCAAGTTACCCTGGGCTCGTACAATGAGCAGTTCTTC
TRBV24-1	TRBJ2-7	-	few	CATSDTRVHEQYF	TGTGCCACCAGTGATACCCGCGTCCACGAGCAGTACTTC
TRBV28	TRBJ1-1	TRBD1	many	CASSLFRGQTEAFF	TGTGCCAGCAGTTTATTCAGGGGGCAAACTGAAGCTTTCTTT
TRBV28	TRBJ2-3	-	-	CASSAPVTDTQYF	TGTGCCAGCAGTGCCCCCGTCACAGATACGCAGTATTTT
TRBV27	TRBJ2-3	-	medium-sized	CASSFGASTDTQYF	TGTGCCAGCAGTTTCGGAGCTAGCACAGATACGCAGTATTTT
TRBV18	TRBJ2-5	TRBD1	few	CASSSTGGQETQYF	TGTGCCAGCTCGTCGACAGGGGGACAAGAGACCCAGTACTTC
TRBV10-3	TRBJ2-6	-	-	CAISAILSGANVLTF	TGTGCCATCAGTGCAATTCTCTCTGGGGCCAACGTCCTGACTTTC
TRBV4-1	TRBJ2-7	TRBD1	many	CASSQGQDRGPTYEQYF	TGCGCCAGCAGCCAAGGACAAGACAGGGGGCCAACCTACGAGCAGTACTTC
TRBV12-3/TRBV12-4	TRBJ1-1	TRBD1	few	CASSGTGLKKRRSEAFF	TGTGCCAGCAGCGGGACAGGTCTAAAGAAACGTCGCTCTGAAGCTTTCTTT
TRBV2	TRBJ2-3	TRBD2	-	CASSELAGGSTDTQYF	TGTGCCAGCAGTGAGCTAGCGGGGGGGAGCACAGATACGCAGTATTTT
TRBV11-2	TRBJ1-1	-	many	CASSLEGRVGTEAFF	TGTGCCAGCAGCTTAGAAGGCAGGGTCGGCACTGAAGCTTTCTTT
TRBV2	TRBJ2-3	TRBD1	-	CASSDGTGVRDTQYF	TGTGCCAGCAGTGATGGTACAGGGGTCCGAGATACGCAGTATTTT
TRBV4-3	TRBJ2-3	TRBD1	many	CASSPDRGLDTQYF	TGCGCCAGCAGCCCAGACAGGGGGCTAGATACGCAGTATTTT
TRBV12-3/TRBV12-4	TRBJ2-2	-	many	CASSFAYTGELFF	TGTGCCAGCAGTTTCGCCTACACCGGGGAGCTGTTTTTT
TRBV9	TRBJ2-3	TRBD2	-	CASSPRVAGVEADTQYF	TGTGCCAGCAGCCCCCGGGTAGCGGGGGTCGAGGCAGATACGCAGTATTTT
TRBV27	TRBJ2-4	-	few	CASRKNGPAKNIQYF	TGTGCCAGCAGAAAAAATGGACCTGCCAAAAACATTCAGTACTTC
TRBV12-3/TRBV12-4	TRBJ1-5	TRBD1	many	CASKGTGNQPQHF	TGTGCCAGCAAGGGGACAGGCAATCAGCCCCAGCATTTT
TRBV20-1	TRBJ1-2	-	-	CSMNVPPYEYGYTF	TGCAGTATGAATGTCCCCCCCTATGAGTATGGCTACACCTTC
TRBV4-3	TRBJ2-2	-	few	CASSKGLDFTGELFF	TGCGCCAGCAGCAAGGGTTTAGATTTCACCGGGGAGCTGTTTTTT
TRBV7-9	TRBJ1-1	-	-	CATIGGGDTEAFF	TGTGCCACTATCGGGGGGGGGGACACTGAAGCTTTCTTT
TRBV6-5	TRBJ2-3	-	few	CASSFMRGLFADTQYF	TGTGCCAGCAGTTTCATGAGAGGGTTGTTCGCAGATACGCAGTATTTT
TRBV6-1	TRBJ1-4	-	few	CASSPTKLNEKLFF	TGTGCCAGCAGTCCGACAAAGCTGAATGAAAAACTGTTTTTT
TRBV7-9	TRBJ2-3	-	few	CASSLQSTSTDTQYF	TGTGCCAGCAGCCTTCAGAGTACTAGCACAGATACGCAGTATTTT
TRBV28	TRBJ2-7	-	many	CASSLGGAKYEQYF	TGTGCCAGCAGTCTAGGGGGGGCGAAGTACGAGCAGTACTTC
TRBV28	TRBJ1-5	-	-	CASTPLAFQPQHF	TGTGCCAGCACCCCGCTGGCGTTTCAGCCCCAGCATTTT
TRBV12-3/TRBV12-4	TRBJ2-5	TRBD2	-	CASSQLAAQTQYF	TGTGCCAGCAGTCAACTAGCGGCGCAGACCCAGTACTTC
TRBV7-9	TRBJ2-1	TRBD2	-	CASSFDFSGASNEQFF	TGTGCCAGCAGCTTCGACTTTAGCGGGGCGAGCAATGAGCAGTTCTTC
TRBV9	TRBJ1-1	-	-	CASSVGAGSRNTEAFF	TGTGCCAGCAGCGTAGGGGCAGGATCAAGGAACACTGAAGCTTTCTTT
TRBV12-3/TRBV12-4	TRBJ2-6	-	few	CASSYGGLSSGANVLTF	TGTGCCAGCAGTTATGGAGGACTGAGCTCTGGGGCCAACGTCCTGACTTTC
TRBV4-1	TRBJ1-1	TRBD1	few	CASSQEQGRNTEAFF	TGCGCCAGCAGCCAGGAACAGGGGAGGAACACTGAAGCTTTCTTT
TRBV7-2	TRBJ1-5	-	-	CASSPVGGNQPQHF	TGTGCCAGCAGCCCGGTCGGGGGCAATCAGCCCCAGCATTTT
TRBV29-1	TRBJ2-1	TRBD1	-	CSVEDTTVVGTDEQFF	TGCAGCGTTGAAGACACAACAGTGGTGGGGACAGATGAGCAGTTCTTC
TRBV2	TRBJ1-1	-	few	CASRPPENTEAFF	TGTGCCAGCAGACCCCCAGAGAACACTGAAGCTTTCTTT
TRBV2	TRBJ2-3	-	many	CASSDPNNYSTDTQYF	TGTGCCAGCAGTGATCCGAACAACTATAGCACAGATACGCAGTATTTT
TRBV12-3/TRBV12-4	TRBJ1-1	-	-	CASSEGQEAFF	TGTGCCAGCAGTGAGGGACAAGAAGCTTTCTTT
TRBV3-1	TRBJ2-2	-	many	CASSQGASAGELFF	TGTGCCAGCAGCCAAGGGGCTAGCGCCGGGGAGCTGTTTTTT
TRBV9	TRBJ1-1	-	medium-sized	CASSVEDYPRNTEAFF	TGTGCCAGCAGCGTAGAGGACTACCCCAGGAACACTGAAGCTTTCTTT
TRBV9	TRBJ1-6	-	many	CASSVGTAYNSPLHF	TGTGCCAGCAGCGTAGGGACGGCCTATAATTCACCCCTCCACTTT
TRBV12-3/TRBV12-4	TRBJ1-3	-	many	CASTRGQAFSGNTIYF	TGTGCCAGCACCCGGGGGCAGGCCTTCTCTGGAAACACCATATATTTT
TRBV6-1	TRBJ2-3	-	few	CASREVARTDTQYF	TGTGCCAGCAGGGAGGTGGCCCGCACAGATACGCAGTATTTT
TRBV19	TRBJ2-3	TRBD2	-	CASTKRAGGPQYF	TGTGCCAGTACTAAACGAGCGGGGGGACCGCAGTATTTT